The subject of this entry is one TCR beta chain. Its matching antigen is unknown. The data originate from a study of cytomegalovirus exposure and HLA in healthy donors. Study in general: In a previous analysis, more than 90 million unique TCR beta sequences were found from about 179 million T cells. Broader study findings: It was likely that a cluster of highly shared sequence variants was a sequencing artifact.

Donors in the study were healthy people who gave bone marrow. The germline V gene has CDR1 LNHDA and CDR2 SQIVND (reference sequence). The CDR3 consists of 13 residues. V was pared by 3 bases and J by 1 base, with 6 bases between. Primers for the PCR totalled 60 Vbeta and 13 Jbeta. Clones were read by immunoSEQ multiplex PCR, and TCRdb kept only the in-frame ones, dropping some. The sample records about 200,000 clones, roughly 80% being singletons. The rearrangement joins TRBV19 to TRBJ1-1, with no clear D. Sequences were obtained from PBMCs. The sequence was obtained from a woman aged 18-29 years in good health and CMV-seronegative. For the CDR3, the DNA is TGTGCCAGTAGTATCTACGGGAACACTGAAGCTTTCTTT. Translating it yields CASSIYGNTEAFF.